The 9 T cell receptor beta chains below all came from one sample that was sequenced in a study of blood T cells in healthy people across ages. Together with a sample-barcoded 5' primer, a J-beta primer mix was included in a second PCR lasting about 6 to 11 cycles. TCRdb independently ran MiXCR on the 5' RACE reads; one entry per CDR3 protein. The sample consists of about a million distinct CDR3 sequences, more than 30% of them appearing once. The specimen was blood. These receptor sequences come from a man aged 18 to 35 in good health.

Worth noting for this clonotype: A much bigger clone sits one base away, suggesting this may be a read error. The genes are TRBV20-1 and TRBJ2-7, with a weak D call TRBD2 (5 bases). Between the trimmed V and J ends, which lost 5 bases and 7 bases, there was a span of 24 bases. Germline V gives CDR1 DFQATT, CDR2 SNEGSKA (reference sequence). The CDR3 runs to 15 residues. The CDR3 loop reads CSARPLGRENNEQYF. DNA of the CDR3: TGCAGTGCTCGGCCACTAGGGCGAGAGAACAATGAGCAGTACTTC.

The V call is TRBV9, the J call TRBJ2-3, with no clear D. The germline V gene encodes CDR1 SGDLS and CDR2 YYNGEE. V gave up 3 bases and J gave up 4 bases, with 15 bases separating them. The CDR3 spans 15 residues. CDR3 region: CASSARLGFADTQYF. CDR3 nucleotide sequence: TGTGCCAGCAGCGCCCGCCTGGGCTTTGCAGATACGCAGTATTTT.

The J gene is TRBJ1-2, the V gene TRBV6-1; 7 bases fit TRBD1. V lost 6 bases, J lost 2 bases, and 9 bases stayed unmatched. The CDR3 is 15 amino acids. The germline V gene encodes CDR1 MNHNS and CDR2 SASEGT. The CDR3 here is CASRLGQATNYGYTF. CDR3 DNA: TGTGCCAGCAGACTAGGACAGGCGACAAACTATGGCTACACCTTC.

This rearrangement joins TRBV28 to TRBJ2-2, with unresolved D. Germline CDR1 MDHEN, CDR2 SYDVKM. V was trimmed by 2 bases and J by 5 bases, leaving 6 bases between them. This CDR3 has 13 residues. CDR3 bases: TGTGCCAGCAGTTTACCCCTGACCGGGGAGCTGTTTTTT. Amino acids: CASSLPLTGELFF.

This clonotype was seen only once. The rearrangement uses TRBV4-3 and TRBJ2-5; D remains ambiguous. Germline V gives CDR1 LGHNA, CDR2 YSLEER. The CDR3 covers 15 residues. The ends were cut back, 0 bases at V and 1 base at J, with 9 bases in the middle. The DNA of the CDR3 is TGCGCCAGCAGCCAAGATGGGCGGAGCCAAGAGACCCAGTACTTC. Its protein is CASSQDGRSQETQYF.

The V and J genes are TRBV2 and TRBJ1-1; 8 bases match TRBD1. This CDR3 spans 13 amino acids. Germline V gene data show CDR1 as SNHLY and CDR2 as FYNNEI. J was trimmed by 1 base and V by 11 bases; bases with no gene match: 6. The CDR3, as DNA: TGTGCCGGTGCGGGACAGGAGAACACTGAAGCTTTCTTT. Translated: CAGAGQENTEAFF.

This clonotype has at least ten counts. Here the CDR3 reads CASSPTGANEKLFF. CDR3 DNA sequence: TGTGCCAGCAGCCCGACAGGGGCTAATGAAAAACTGTTTTTT. This chain connects TRBV12-3 or TRBV12-4 to TRBJ1-4, with TRBD1 identical over 8 bases. With 6 bases clipped from V and 3 bases from J, the junction kept 3 bases outside the gene matches. This CDR3 has 14 residues.

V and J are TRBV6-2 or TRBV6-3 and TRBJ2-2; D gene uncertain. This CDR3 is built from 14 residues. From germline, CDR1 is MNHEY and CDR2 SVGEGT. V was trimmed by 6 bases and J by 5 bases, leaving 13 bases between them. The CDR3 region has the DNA TGTGCCAGCAGACACCAGAAGCAGACCGGGGAGCTGTTTTTT. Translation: CASRHQKQTGELFF.

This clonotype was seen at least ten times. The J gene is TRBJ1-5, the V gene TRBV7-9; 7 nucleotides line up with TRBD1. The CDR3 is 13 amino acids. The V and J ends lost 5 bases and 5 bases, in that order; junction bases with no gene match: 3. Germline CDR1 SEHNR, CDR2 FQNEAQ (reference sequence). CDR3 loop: CASSRQGDQPQHF. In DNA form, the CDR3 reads TGTGCCAGCAGCCGACAGGGTGATCAGCCCCAGCATTTT. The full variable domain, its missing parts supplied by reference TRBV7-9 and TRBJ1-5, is DTGVSQNPRHKITKRGQNVTFRCDPISEHNRLYWYRQTLGQGPEFLTYFQNEAQLEKSRLLSDRFSAERPKGSFSTLEIQRTEQGDSAMYLCASSRQGDQPQHFGDGTRLSIL.